The clone carrying this TCR beta chain was picked up one time. This specimen belongs to a study of technical replicates of blood from a few donors. V lost 0 bases, J lost 6 bases, and 15 bases lay in between. From germline, CDR1 is MNHEY and CDR2 SVGAGI. The CDR3 length is 15 residues. The table came from immunoSEQ multiplex PCR; TCRdb's copy has only in-frame clones and leaves some out. The repertoire holds 74,000 or so clones, with about 96% as singletons. V is TRBV6-5 and J is TRBJ2-7; tentative D call: TRBD2 (7 bases). This sequence was found in a human donor in good health. The sequenced material came from T cells isolated from PBMCs. CDR3 in amino acids: CASSYSMRGLGEQYF. In DNA form, the CDR3 reads TGTGCCAGCAGTTACTCGATGCGGGGGCTCGGCGAGCAGTACTTC.